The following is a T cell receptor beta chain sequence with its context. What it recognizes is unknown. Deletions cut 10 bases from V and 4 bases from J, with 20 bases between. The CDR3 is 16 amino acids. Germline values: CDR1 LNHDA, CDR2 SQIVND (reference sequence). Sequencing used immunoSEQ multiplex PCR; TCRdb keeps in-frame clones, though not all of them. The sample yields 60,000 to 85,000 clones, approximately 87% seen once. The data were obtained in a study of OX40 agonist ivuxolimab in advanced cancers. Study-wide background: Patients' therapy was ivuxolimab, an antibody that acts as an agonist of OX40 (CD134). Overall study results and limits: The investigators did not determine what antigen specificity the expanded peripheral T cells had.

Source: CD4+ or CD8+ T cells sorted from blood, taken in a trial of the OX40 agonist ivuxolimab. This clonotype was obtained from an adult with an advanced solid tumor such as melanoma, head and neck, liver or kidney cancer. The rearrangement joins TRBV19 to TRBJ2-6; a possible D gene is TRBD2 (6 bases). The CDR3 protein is CAIKEGFVNGANVLTF. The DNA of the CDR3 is TGTGCCATAAAGGAGGGGTTCGTGAACGGGGCCAACGTCCTGACTTTC.